The 24 T cell receptor beta chains below were found in one sample sequenced in a study of T cell responses to AZD1222 COVID-19 vaccine. Sequencing was performed with immunoSEQ multiplex PCR; in TCRdb, only in-frame clones are kept and a portion is missing. The sample consists of 35,000 to 50,000 clones, 88% of them appearing once. Material: peripheral blood, obtained 28 days after the second AZD1222 dose. All receptors come from an adult who received the AZD1222 COVID-19 vaccine.

The V gene is TRBV10-3, the J gene TRBJ1-6; D gene ambiguous. The CDR3 sequence is 12 residues long. Germline CDR1 is ENHRY and CDR2 is SYGVKD. V lost 3 bases, J lost 6 bases, and 3 bases lay in between. The CDR3 DNA reads TGTGCCATCAGTGACAGTAATTCACCCCTCCACTTT. Protein sequence: CAISDSNSPLHF.

The rearrangement links TRBV5-4 to TRBJ1-2; perhaps TRBD1 as D (6 bases). The CDR3 consists of 15 residues. The V and J ends lost 2 bases and 1 base respectively, with 12 bases between them. Germline assignment: CDR1 SGHNT and CDR2 YYREEE (reference sequence). The CDR3 sequence is CASSLQGSNNYGYTF. In nucleotides, the CDR3 is TGTGCCAGCAGCTTACAGGGCTCCAATAACTATGGCTACACCTTC.

This sequence joins TRBV30 and TRBJ1-6; D gene uncertain. CDR1 is GTSNPN and CDR2 is SVGIG in the germline V gene (reference sequence). The germline V and J ends were trimmed by 3 bases and 10 bases, with 16 bases remaining between them. CDR3 size: 14 residues. CDR3 DNA: TGTGCCTGGAGCTCCGGCTACTCCACGTCACCCCTCCACTTT. Its protein product is CAWSSGYSTSPLHF.

The genes are TRBV13 and TRBJ2-3; D possibly corresponds to TRBD1 (6 bases). Germline CDR1 reads PRHDT; CDR2 reads FYEKMQ (reference sequence). The CDR3 covers 14 residues. Trimming shortened V by 5 bases and J by 3 bases, and 12 bases separated the two germline ends. This CDR3 reads CASSAQGRTDTQYF. CDR3 in DNA: TGTGCCAGCAGCGCACAGGGCCGGACAGATACGCAGTATTTT.

The chain links TRBV24-1 to TRBJ1-1; TRBD1 might be the D (5 bases). CDR1 KGHDR and CDR2 SFDVKD come from the germline V gene. The CDR3 is 14 residues long. With 9 bases removed from V and 0 bases from J, the gap between germline ends came to 13 bases. This CDR3 is CATPLGPMNTEAFF. The CDR3 DNA sequence: TGTGCCACCCCATTGGGGCCGATGAACACTGAAGCTTTCTTT.

The rearrangement joins TRBV11-3 to TRBJ1-6; unclear D gene. CDR1 and CDR2 (germline): SGHNT, YENEEA. The CDR3 is 13 residues long. The V end was cut by 1 base, the J end by 10 bases, with 8 bases between. The DNA of the CDR3 is TGTGCCAGCAGCTTAGTTCCGGGATCACCCCTCCACTTT. This gives the protein CASSLVPGSPLHF.

The chain links TRBV25-1 to TRBJ1-6; D perhaps matches TRBD1 (6 bases). The CDR3 has 15 residues. Per germline, CDR1 MGHDK and CDR2 SYGVNS. Trimming shortened V by 1 base and J by 10 bases, and 14 bases separated the two germline ends. CDR3 coding DNA: TGTGCCAGCAGTGAATGGGGGCAGCTAAGGTCACCCCTCCACTTT. Translation gives CASSEWGQLRSPLHF.

The rearrangement uses TRBV7-9 and TRBJ1-5, with D tentatively TRBD1 (6 bases). This CDR3 region has 14 residues. Germline V CDR1 and CDR2: SEHNR, FQNEAQ (reference sequence). Trimming stripped 4 bases from V and 7 bases from J, with 14 bases between. DNA of the CDR3: TGTGCCAGCAGCTCAGACCCAGGGGAACAGCCCCAGCATTTT. It codes for CASSSDPGEQPQHF.

The genes are TRBV5-1 and TRBJ1-1; 10 bases are shared with TRBD1. V shed 5 bases, J shed 1 base, and the junction held 2 bases outside the gene matches. CDR1 and CDR2 (germline): SGHRS, YFSETQ. The CDR3 runs to 14 residues. The CDR3 nucleotides read TGCGCCAGCAGGACAGGGGGCACGAACACTGAAGCTTTCTTT. This translates into CASRTGGTNTEAFF.

J is TRBJ2-2 and V is TRBV19, with 7 bases lining up with TRBD1. The ends lost 5 bases at V and 3 bases at J; junction bases unmatched: 9. The germline V gene has CDR1 LNHDA and CDR2 SQIVND (reference sequence). The CDR3 loop spans 16 amino acids. The CDR3 nucleotides are TGTGCCAGTAGTTCGTCCGGGACAGAGTACACCGGGGAGCTGTTTTTT. As protein: CASSSSGTEYTGELFF. Full variable domain (outside the CDR3, taken from reference TRBV19 and TRBJ2-2): DGGITQSPKYLFRKEGQNVTLSCEQNLNHDAMYWYRQDPGQGLRLIYYSQIVNDFQKGDIAEGYSVSREKKESFPLTVTSAQKNPTAFYLCASSSSGTEYTGELFFGEGSRLTVL.

The chain carries TRBV14 and TRBJ2-3, with 7 bases matching TRBD2. J was trimmed by 6 bases and V by 4 bases; bases with no gene match: 10. There are 15 residues in the CDR3. Germline loops: CDR1 SGHDN, CDR2 FVKESK. The CDR3 is CASSLQGGGPDTQYF. As DNA, the CDR3 is TGTGCCAGCAGCCTGCAGGGCGGGGGACCGGATACGCAGTATTTT.

The chain joins TRBV24-1 to TRBJ1-5; D not certain. Germline V gene sequence: CDR1 KGHDR, CDR2 SFDVKD. Deletions cut 3 bases from V and 1 base from J, with 6 bases between. The CDR3 loop spans 14 amino acids. CDR3 nucleotides: TGTGCCACCAGTGATATTAGAAGCAATCAGCCCCAGCATTTT. It translates to CATSDIRSNQPQHF.

The V gene is TRBV7-9, the J gene TRBJ2-7; D not resolved. CDR1 and CDR2 from the germline V gene are SEHNR and FQNEAQ (reference sequence). The CDR3 totals 11 residues. Trimming cost V 1 base and J 5 bases, with 3 bases left between them. CDR3 in DNA: TGTGCCAGCAGCTTAGTAAACGAGCAGTACTTC. Its protein product is CASSLVNEQYF.

The chain has TRBV9 and TRBJ2-7; perhaps TRBD2 as D (6 bases). This CDR3 comprises 17 residues. Trimming stripped 0 bases from V and 5 bases from J, with 21 bases between. CDR1 is SGDLS, CDR2 YYNGEE, per germline. The CDR3 DNA is TGTGCCAGCAGCGTAGACGGGGGTACAGAAAAGTTCGACGAGCAGTACTTC. Protein sequence: CASSVDGGTEKFDEQYF.

This CDR3 reads CASSQGPGTGGGYTF. The CDR3 region has the DNA TGTGCCAGCAGCCAAGGCCCCGGGACAGGGGGAGGCTACACCTTC. The chain combines TRBV3-1 (or the pseudogene TRBV3-2) with TRBJ1-2; 11 bases map to TRBD1. V shed 1 base, J shed 8 bases, and the junction held 6 bases outside the gene matches. From germline, CDR1 is LGHDT and CDR2 YNNKEL (reference sequence). This CDR3 region has 15 residues.

The J gene is TRBJ2-7, the V gene TRBV18; D possibly corresponds to TRBD2 (5 bases). The germline V and J ends were trimmed by 0 bases and 0 bases, with 12 bases remaining between them. The CDR3 contains 16 residues. The germline CDR1 and CDR2 sequences are KGHSH and LQKENI. CDR3 nucleotide sequence: TGTGCCAGCTCACCACCCAAAACTAGTGCCTCCTACGAGCAGTACTTC. As protein: CASSPPKTSASYEQYF.

This chain uses TRBV6-6 with TRBJ1-5; tentatively, D is TRBD1 (5 bases). Trimming stripped 2 bases from V and 0 bases from J, with 8 bases between. This CDR3 spans 15 amino acids. Germline CDR1 reads MNHNY; CDR2 reads SVGAGI (reference sequence). CDR3 sequence: CASSYGATSNQPQHF. DNA of the CDR3: TGTGCCAGCAGTTACGGGGCAACTAGCAATCAGCCCCAGCATTTT.

This sequence joins TRBV3-1 (or the pseudogene TRBV3-2) and TRBJ2-1; TRBD2 aligns across 10 bases. The CDR3 consists of 18 residues. The V gene's germline CDR1 is LGHDT and CDR2 YNNKEL (reference sequence). With 6 bases clipped from V and 2 bases from J, the junction kept 13 bases outside the gene matches. The CDR3 DNA reads as TGTGCCAGCAGGCACCGTTCTCCTAGCGGGAGCCCCTACAATGAGCAGTTCTTC. Translated: CASRHRSPSGSPYNEQFF.

The genes are TRBV7-2 and TRBJ2-2; D possibly corresponds to TRBD2 (6 bases). With 6 bases removed from V and 1 base from J, the gap between germline ends came to 12 bases. CDR3 length equals 15 residues. Germline V gives CDR1 SGHTA, CDR2 FQGNSA. The chain's CDR3 is CASRGGGGNTGELFF. As DNA, the CDR3 is TGTGCCAGCAGAGGTGGGGGAGGGAACACCGGGGAGCTGTTTTTT.

The chain has TRBV10-3 and TRBJ2-1, with 8 bases aligning to TRBD1. The CDR3 sequence is 16 residues long. Germline V gives CDR1 ENHRY, CDR2 SYGVKD. Losses at the gene ends were 3 bases for V and 7 bases for J; bases not matched to a gene: 11. Here the CDR3 reads CAISDPTGTGSNEQFF. CDR3 in DNA: TGTGCCATCAGTGATCCAACCGGGACAGGCTCGAATGAGCAGTTCTTC.

The genes are TRBV5-6 and TRBJ1-1; 7 bases are a match to TRBD1. Looked up from germline, CDR1 is SGHDT and CDR2 is YYEEEE. The CDR3 runs to 14 residues. V trimming: 1 base; J trimming: 4 bases; junction bases outside the gene matches: 4. The CDR3 DNA reads TGTGCCAGCAGCTTGAGGGGGCTCGGCACTGAAGCTTTCTTT. This encodes CASSLRGLGTEAFF.

The V gene is TRBV28, the J gene TRBJ1-4; no reliable D call. This CDR3 is 11 amino acids long. Between the trimmed V and J ends, which lost 4 bases and 8 bases, there was a span of 5 bases. Germline V CDR1 and CDR2: MDHEN, SYDVKM. In DNA form, the CDR3 reads TGTGCCAGCAGTTCTTGGGAAAAACTGTTTTTT. Encoded protein: CASSSWEKLFF.

The gene calls are TRBV5-8 and TRBJ1-5; D gene unclear. CDR1 is SGHTS, CDR2 YDEGEE, per germline. The ends were cut back, 4 bases at V and 1 base at J, with 18 bases in the middle. CDR3 length: 17 amino acids. This CDR3 is CASSGNRGSLSNQPQHF. The DNA of the CDR3 is TGTGCCAGCAGCGGGAACCGAGGCAGTTTAAGCAATCAGCCCCAGCATTTT.

J is TRBJ2-7 and V is TRBV6-5; 8 bases agree with TRBD2. CDR3 length: 15 amino acids. Germline V gene lookup returns CDR1 MNHEY and CDR2 SVGAGI. The ends lost 2 bases at V and 7 bases at J; junction bases unmatched: 10. CDR3 amino acids: CASSYPAGDSGEQYF. The DNA of the CDR3 is TGTGCCAGCAGTTACCCAGCGGGGGATTCAGGGGAGCAGTACTTC.